This TCR beta chain was retrieved from a study of long-term antiretroviral therapy in people with HIV. The CDR3 loop spans 15 amino acids. Germline CDR1 LGHNA, CDR2 YSLEER. Deletions cut 0 bases from V and 5 bases from J, with 14 bases between. The run of the v3.0 immunoSEQ assay was at survey level. Produced via immunoSEQ multiplex PCR; TCRdb's table is partial and in-frame only. This sample has some 28,000 clones; 95% occur once, and the top ten carry around 3.1%. The clonotype was recovered from a man between 50 and 59 years old with HIV. The chain recombines TRBV4-3 with TRBJ2-7; D unresolved. The sample in question was unsorted PBMCs, obtained 5.3 years after starting antiretroviral therapy. This CDR3 is CASSQDPASSNEQYF. Written as DNA, the CDR3 is TGCGCCAGCAGCCAAGATCCAGCCAGCTCAAACGAGCAGTACTTC.